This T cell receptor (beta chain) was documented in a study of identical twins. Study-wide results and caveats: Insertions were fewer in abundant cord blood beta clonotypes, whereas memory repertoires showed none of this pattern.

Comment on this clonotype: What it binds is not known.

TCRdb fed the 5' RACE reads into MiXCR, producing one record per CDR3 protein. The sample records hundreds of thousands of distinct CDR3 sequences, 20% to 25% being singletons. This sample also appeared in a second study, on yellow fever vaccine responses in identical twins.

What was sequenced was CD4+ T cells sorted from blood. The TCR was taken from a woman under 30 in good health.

For the CDR3, the DNA is TGTGCCACCAGCAGAGATCATCCCGATACGCAGTATTTT. It specifies CATSRDHPDTQYF. The rearrangement uses TRBV15 and TRBJ2-3; no firm D call. The germline gives CDR1 LNHNV, CDR2 YYDKDF (reference sequence). CDR3 length: 13 amino acids. With 0 bases removed from V and 6 bases from J, the gap between germline ends came to 7 bases.